This T cell receptor beta chain appears in the sequencing data of a study of T cells in Graves' hyperthyroidism and ophthalmopathy. Study-level points and caveats: Most thyroid clonotypes that were expanded above 0.001 also turned up in blood.

This clonotype was picked up many times. Its antigen is still unknown. Using RNA transcripts as the source, TCR beta CDR3 regions were amplified. In the first-round RT-PCR of the TCR CDR3, the HTBI primer set was used. MiXCR, applied by TCRdb to the multiplex PCR reads, yields one record per CDR3 protein. Found here are 89,000 or so distinct CDR3 sequences, around 42% of them singletons; the top ten hold 10% to 13%. Germline values: CDR1 SGHAT, CDR2 FQNNGV. The V end lost 8 bases, the J end lost 0 bases, and 10 bases lay between the germline ends. The CDR3 loop spans 14 amino acids. If no ophthalmopathy progression occurred within 18 months, Graves' hyperthyroidism was stable. Reasons for excluding patients were uncontrolled infection, other autoimmune disease, pregnancy or lactation.

Sequenced material: peripheral blood or thyroid tissue (not recorded which). This TCR was recovered from a woman aged 30 to 39 with Graves' hyperthyroidism. J is TRBJ2-2 and V is TRBV11-2; perhaps D is TRBD1 or TRBD2 (5 bases each). Here the CDR3 reads CASPRDANTGELFF. The CDR3 DNA follows: TGTGCCAGCCCCCGGGACGCGAACACCGGGGAGCTGTTTTTT.